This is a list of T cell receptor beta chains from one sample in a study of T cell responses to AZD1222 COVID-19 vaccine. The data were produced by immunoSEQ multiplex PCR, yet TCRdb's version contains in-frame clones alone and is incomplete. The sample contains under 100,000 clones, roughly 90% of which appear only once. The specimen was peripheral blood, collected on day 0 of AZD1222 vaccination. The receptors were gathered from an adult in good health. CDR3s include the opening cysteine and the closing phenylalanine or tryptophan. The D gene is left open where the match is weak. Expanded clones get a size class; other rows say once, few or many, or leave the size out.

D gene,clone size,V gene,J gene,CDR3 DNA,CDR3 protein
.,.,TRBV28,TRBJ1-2,TGTGCCAGCAGTTTCCCAAGGCGCGCAGGGAGCTATGGCTACACCTTC,CASSFPRRAGSYGYTF
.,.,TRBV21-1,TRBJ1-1,TGTGCCAGCAGCAAGTCAGGGGGACCGAGGACTGAAGCTTTCTTT,CASSKSGGPRTEAFF
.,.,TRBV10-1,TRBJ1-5,TGCGCCAGCAGCGAACGGAGCAATCAGCCCCAGCATTTT,CASSERSNQPQHF
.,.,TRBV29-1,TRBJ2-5,TGCAGCGTAGGAGAGACCCAGTACTTC,CSVGETQYF
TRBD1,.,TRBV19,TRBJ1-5,TGTGCCAGTAGTATGAGCAGGGGGAAGAATCAGCCCCAGCATTTT,CASSMSRGKNQPQHF
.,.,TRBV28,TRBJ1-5,TGTGCCAGCAGTTTCAACAATCAGCCCCAGCATTTT,CASSFNNQPQHF
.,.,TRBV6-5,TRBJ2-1,TGTGCCAGCAGTTCCAGGGGGGGTTACAATGAGCAGTTCTTC,CASSSRGGYNEQFF
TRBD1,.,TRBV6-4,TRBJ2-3,TGTGCCAGCAGTGACTCGCAGGGGGCAGATACGCAGTATTTT,CASSDSQGADTQYF
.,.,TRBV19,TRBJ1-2,TGTGCCACAGGCTTCGGTAGGACAGTCTATGGCTACACCTTC,CATGFGRTVYGYTF
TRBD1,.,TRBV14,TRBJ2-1,TGTGCCAGCAGCCAGGATCGACGGACAGGGGGAATAAAGCAGTTCTTC,CASSQDRRTGGIKQFF
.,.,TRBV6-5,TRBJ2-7,TGTGCCAGCAGTCAGGGGCCCCGGGGCTCCTACGAGCAGTACTTC,CASSQGPRGSYEQYF
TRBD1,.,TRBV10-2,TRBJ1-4,TGCGCCAGCAGAGAGATGACAGGGAATCGACTGTTTTTT,CASREMTGNRLFF
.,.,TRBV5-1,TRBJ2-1,TGCGCCAGCTCACCTTGGGCTAGCGAAGACAATGAGCAGTTCTTC,CASSPWASEDNEQFF
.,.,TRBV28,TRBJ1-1,TGTGCCAGCAGTTTAGGTCCTCCCACTGAAGCTTTCTTT,CASSLGPPTEAFF
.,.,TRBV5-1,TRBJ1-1,TGCGCCAGCAGCTTGGGACAGAGGAACACTGAAGCTTTCTTT,CASSLGQRNTEAFF
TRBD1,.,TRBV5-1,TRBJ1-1,TGCGCCAGCAGCCCCCCGGCACAGGGGAGCACTGAAGCTTTCTTT,CASSPPAQGSTEAFF
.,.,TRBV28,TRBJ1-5,TGTGCCAGCAGTTTTTATAGCAATCAGCCCCAGCATTTT,CASSFYSNQPQHF
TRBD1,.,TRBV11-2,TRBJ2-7,TGTGCCAGCAGCTTAGAGACAGGGGCTAAGCAGTACTTC,CASSLETGAKQYF
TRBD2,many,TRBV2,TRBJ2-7,TGTGCCAGCACCCAGGGACTAGCGAGGTACGAGCAGTACTTC,CASTQGLARYEQYF
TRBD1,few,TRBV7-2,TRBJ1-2,TGTGCCAGCAGCTTTCCGGACAGGAGCTATGGCTACACCTTC,CASSFPDRSYGYTF
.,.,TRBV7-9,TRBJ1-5,TGTGCCAGCAGCGACGACGAGCCCCAGCATTTT,CASSDDEPQHF
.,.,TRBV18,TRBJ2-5,TGTGCCAGCTCACCAACAACATCTGGGGTGAAGACCCAGTACTTC,CASSPTTSGVKTQYF
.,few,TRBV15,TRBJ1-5,TGTGCCACCGGCCCCCGGGGCAATCAGCCCCAGCATTTT,CATGPRGNQPQHF
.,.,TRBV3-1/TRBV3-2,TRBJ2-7,TGTGCCAGCAGCCAAGGGTCCGAGCAGTACTTC,CASSQGSEQYF
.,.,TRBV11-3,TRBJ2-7,TGTGCCAGCAGCCAGGGTTCCTACGAGCAGTACTTC,CASSQGSYEQYF
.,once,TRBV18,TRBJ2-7,TGTGCCAGCTCACCACAACAGTGGGAGGAGCAGTACTTC,CASSPQQWEEQYF
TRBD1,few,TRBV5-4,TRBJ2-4,TGTGCCAGCAGCTCTGACAGGGGGCACATTCAGTACTTC,CASSSDRGHIQYF
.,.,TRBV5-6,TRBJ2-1,TGTGCCAGCAGCCCCGGACAGTTCCCCAGCTCCTACAATGAGCAGTTCTTC,CASSPGQFPSSYNEQFF
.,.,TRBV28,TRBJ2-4,TGTGCCAGCGGAAGCCCGGGCAGGACAAAAAACATTCAGTACTTC,CASGSPGRTKNIQYF
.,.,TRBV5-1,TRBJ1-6,TGCGCCAGCAGCTTGGTGGGGGCGCGATATAATTCACCCCTCCACTTT,CASSLVGARYNSPLHF